This is a list of T cell receptor beta chains from one sample in a study of shared clonotypes between healthy human individuals. Sequencing used immunoSEQ multiplex PCR; TCRdb keeps in-frame clones, though not all of them. The data contain approximately 1.9 million clones, 90% to 95% of them seen just once; the ten biggest clones take up approximately 1.6%. The specimen sequenced was naive CD8+ T cells from PBMCs. The receptors shown here come from a young man in good health. Some clones in this sample may be carry-over from other donors' samples. CDR3s include the opening cysteine and the closing phenylalanine or tryptophan. A D gene is named only where the DNA matches it firmly. Part of the rows lack a size; the others show once, few, many or a class for expanded clones.

CDR3 DNA | CDR3 protein | CDR3 length | clone size | J gene | D gene | V gene
TGTGCCAGTAGTATGGCTTATCTTCCCGGAGGGAACACTGAAGCTTTCTTT | CASSMAYLPGGNTEAFF | 17 | . | TRBJ1-1 | . | TRBV19
TGTGCCAGCAGCGGAGGGGAGGGTCCGCAGTACTTC | CASSGGEGPQYF | 12 | . | TRBJ2-7 | TRBD2 | TRBV9
TGCAGCGTTTACCTCGCGTCGAGCTCCTACGAGCAGTACTTC | CSVYLASSSYEQYF | 14 | . | TRBJ2-7 | . | TRBV29-1
TGCGCCAGCAGCCAAAGGGGCAGCGGGAGGGCTGTCGAGCAGTACTTC | CASSQRGSGRAVEQYF | 16 | . | TRBJ2-7 | TRBD2 | TRBV4-1
TGCGCCAGCAGCCTTCGACAGGGGGCTTACAATGAGCAGTTCTTC | CASSLRQGAYNEQFF | 15 | . | TRBJ2-1 | TRBD1 | TRBV5-1
TGTGCCAGCAGTTTAATCTCAGCGGGAGGGCCGGACGAGCAGTACTTC | CASSLISAGGPDEQYF | 16 | . | TRBJ2-7 | TRBD2 | TRBV27
TGTGCCAGCAGCTCCGGGGCCCGGGGGAGGAATGAGCAGTTCTTC | CASSSGARGRNEQFF | 15 | . | TRBJ2-1 | . | TRBV5-4
TGTGCCAGCTCACCACTAGCGGGCGAAAAAATCACAGATACGCAGTATTTT | CASSPLAGEKITDTQYF | 17 | . | TRBJ2-3 | TRBD2 | TRBV18
TGCAGCGTTGAAAATAGGGCCTACGAGCAGTACTTC | CSVENRAYEQYF | 12 | once | TRBJ2-7 | . | TRBV29-1
TGTGCCAGCAGTTTTGGATCCTACAATGAGCAGTTCTTC | CASSFGSYNEQFF | 13 | . | TRBJ2-1 | . | TRBV28
TGCGCCAGCAGCCAGTCTTCCTACAATGAGCAGTTCTTC | CASSQSSYNEQFF | 13 | . | TRBJ2-1 | . | TRBV4-1
TGTGCCAGCAGTACACCCTGGACAGGGATAAATGAGCAGTTCTTC | CASSTPWTGINEQFF | 15 | . | TRBJ2-1 | TRBD1 | TRBV27
TGTGCCAGCAGCGCCCCGGACACTAACGGAGAAGGCTACACCTTC | CASSAPDTNGEGYTF | 15 | . | TRBJ1-2 | . | TRBV7-9
TGTGCCAGCAGTGAAAAGGTAGCTTGGGAGACCCAGTACTTC | CASSEKVAWETQYF | 14 | . | TRBJ2-5 | . | TRBV2
TGTGCCAGCAGTTACCAGGGTTACAATCAGCCCCAGCATTTT | CASSYQGYNQPQHF | 14 | few | TRBJ1-5 | . | TRBV6-5
TGTGCCAGCAGCTTGGGGACAGACCGCGAGCAGTACTTC | CASSLGTDREQYF | 13 | . | TRBJ2-7 | TRBD1 | TRBV9
TGTGCCTGGAGTGACCACTTAACAGGGGACTGGGTCCTCTACGAGCAGTACTTC | CAWSDHLTGDWVLYEQYF | 18 | . | TRBJ2-7 | . | TRBV30
TGTGCCAGCAGCACCACAGGACAGGGTCGCACCGGGGAGCTGTTTTTT | CASSTTGQGRTGELFF | 16 | . | TRBJ2-2 | TRBD1 | TRBV7-2
TGTGCCAGCAGTTACTCGGGGGAGGGCCTCTACAATGAGCAGTTCTTC | CASSYSGEGLYNEQFF | 16 | . | TRBJ2-1 | TRBD2 | TRBV6-5
TGTGCCAGTGGGGGCAGGGGGACCTACGAGCAGTACTTC | CASGGRGTYEQYF | 13 | few | TRBJ2-7 | TRBD1 | TRBV6-1
TGTGCCTGGAGTCGTCCAATCCCCGGGGAGCTGTTTTTT | CAWSRPIPGELFF | 13 | . | TRBJ2-2 | . | TRBV30
TGTGCCAGCAGTGAAGCGCTTGCCGGGCCCTATGGCTACACCTTC | CASSEALAGPYGYTF | 15 | . | TRBJ1-2 | . | TRBV2
TGTGCCATCAGTGGAGGGACTAGCGGGAACACAGATACGCAGTATTTT | CAISGGTSGNTDTQYF | 16 | . | TRBJ2-3 | TRBD2 | TRBV10-3
TGTGCCAGCAGCCTTCGGACTAGCGGGAGGGCAGATACGCAGTATTTT | CASSLRTSGRADTQYF | 16 | . | TRBJ2-3 | TRBD2 | TRBV7-9
TGTGCCAGCAGCGAAGACCAGGGGGCGACGGGGTACGAGCAGTACTTC | CASSEDQGATGYEQYF | 16 | . | TRBJ2-7 | TRBD1 | TRBV28